The entry below gives a single T cell receptor beta chain sequence along with its context. Its recognized antigen is unknown. One base away there is no much larger clone; base qualities are not given. These data come from a study of T cell responses to AZD1222 COVID-19 vaccine (dated by TCRdb to about 2021). With respect to the entire study: A total of 233 trial participants underwent TCR sequencing, of whom approximately 210 received two doses of AZD1222 and some 25 received two doses of the MenACWY control vaccine. Trial participants were enrolled by age into subgroups of 18-55, 56-69 and 70-plus years, and around 140, 26 and 57 TCR-sequenced participants, respectively, were included in these subgroups. General conclusions and limits of the study: In the small 56-69-year group, the increase in depth fell short of significance, most likely because of low power. Because no samples from the day 14 peak response were available, repertoires could be characterized only after the peak T cell response. The vaccine-associated CD4 TCRs covered the entire spike protein, and the dominant responses fell in regions 160-218 and 743-854. After two AZD1222 doses, spike-specific TCR breadth and depth were significantly higher than at day 0 and than in MenACWY recipients. Participants were mostly white British, with more females than males. The authors suggested clonal diversity may have been underestimated. Only a handful of AZD1222 recipients were SARS-CoV-2 seropositive at baseline, limiting conclusions about previously exposed vaccinees. Nearly half of unique spike-specific TCRs reportedly recognized epitopes outside regions mutated in the B.1.351 and B.1.1.7 variants.

The CDR3 regions of human TCRbeta chains were subjected to immunosequencing. The paper's data handling went like this. Repertoire TCRs were checked for matches against a reference library of SARS-CoV-2-specific TCRs that had been generated using the MIRA antigen-specificity platform. Breadth was defined as the fraction of unique TCRs that were SARS-CoV-2-associated. Depth was defined as the fraction of total T cells that were SARS-CoV-2-associated. Using the MIRA data, each spike-specific TCR was assigned both to the spike region to which the TCR was reactive and to a CD4 or CD8 class. Log10-transformed breadth and depth values were compared by one-way ANOVA with Sidak's multiple comparisons tests. The table was pulled from immuneACCESS by TCRdb, which kept in-frame rearrangements only. Such tables lose some clones; where checked, under half of the loss comes from unresolved V genes, and the rest has no known cause. The D gene and trimming were derived from the DNA, and the V and J assignments and clone size from that table. In this sample the table shows about 140,000 clones, around 93% of which occur a single time. The top ten constitute roughly 3.6% of the sample.

In the paper's terms, the time point label means: about 28 days (+/-7) after the second vaccine dose. AZD1222 recipients with second doses at about 4 weeks or about 12 weeks were pooled, because spike-specific TCR depth and breadth did not differ between schedules. Samples from vaccinated people were obtained from the UK trials COV001 and COV002, which included a single-blind randomized controlled phase 2/3 trial of AZD1222 (ChAdOx1 nCoV-19) in healthy adults. For TCRbeta chain sequencing, PBMC samples were collected from trial participants at day 0 and at day 28 after the second dose. The CDR3 runs 17 amino acids, cysteine and phenylalanine included. Of the read, only the CDR3 DNA is kept; its 51 bases are in frame from base 1. The V end gives up 0 bases and the J end 0 bases, leaving 5 bases in the junction not matched to a gene. CDR1 and CDR2 are drawn from the germline V gene: SGHAT, FQNNGV.

The specimen comprised peripheral blood, sampled 28 days after the second AZD1222 dose. The sequence derives from an adult who received the AZD1222 COVID-19 vaccine. The V and J genes are TRBV11-2 and TRBJ2-1, and 7 junctional nucleotides match TRBD1. The CDR3 has the sequence CASSLDRGRSSYNEQFF. The nucleotides read TGTGCCAGCAGCTTAGATAGGGGGCGGTCCTCCTACAATGAGCAGTTCTTC.